These T cell receptor beta chains were read from a single sample in a study of identical twins. TCRdb reanalysed the 5' RACE reads using MiXCR and keeps one entry per CDR3 protein. The sample records about 530,000 distinct CDR3 sequences, more than 20% being singletons. The same data also contributed to another study, on yellow fever vaccine responses in identical twins.

Material for sequencing was CD4+ T cells sorted from blood. These receptor sequences come from a woman between 18 and 29 years old in good health. CDR3s include the opening cysteine and the closing phenylalanine or tryptophan. D genes are given only for firm matches. Only part of the rows carry a size: once, few, many, or a class if the clone is expanded.

v_gene,abundance,d_gene,j_gene,CDR3aa,CDR3nt
TRBV5-1,-,TRBD2,TRBJ2-2,CASSGSLAGGPTGELFF,TGCGCCAGCAGCGGCTCACTAGCGGGGGGGCCCACCGGGGAGCTGTTTTTT
TRBV10-3,-,-,TRBJ1-4,CAISAAGKNEKLFF,TGTGCCATCAGTGCGGCGGGAAAAAATGAAAAACTGTTTTTT
TRBV20-1,-,TRBD2,TRBJ2-1,CSVLVGGGNEQFF,TGCAGTGTCCTCGTCGGGGGGGGCAATGAGCAGTTCTTC
TRBV5-1,few,TRBD1,TRBJ1-4,CASSLTGGMDEKLFF,TGCGCCAGCAGCTTAACAGGGGGCATGGATGAAAAACTGTTTTTT
TRBV4-1,-,TRBD1,TRBJ2-5,CASSQRKGAGQETQYF,TGCGCCAGCAGCCAGCGGAAGGGGGCAGGCCAAGAGACCCAGTACTTC
TRBV28,-,TRBD2,TRBJ2-7,CASSFWGGNYEQYF,TGTGCCAGCAGTTTTTGGGGGGGAAACTACGAGCAGTACTTC
TRBV20-1,-,-,TRBJ2-7,CSARNTDTGYEQYF,TGCAGTGCTAGAAATACAGATACGGGCTACGAGCAGTACTTC
TRBV6-1,few,-,TRBJ2-2,CATQIDTGELFF,TGTGCCACCCAAATAGACACCGGGGAGCTGTTTTTT
TRBV10-2,once,-,TRBJ1-3,CASSRQGARGNTIYF,TGCGCCAGCTCTAGGCAGGGCGCGCGGGGAAACACCATATATTTT
TRBV29-1,few,-,TRBJ1-1,CSVVIWLNTEAFF,TGCAGCGTTGTCATCTGGCTGAACACTGAAGCTTTCTTT
TRBV12-3/TRBV12-4,-,TRBD2,TRBJ2-1,CASSPTSGRAAEQFF,TGTGCCAGCAGCCCGACTAGCGGGAGGGCCGCTGAGCAGTTCTTC
TRBV4-1,-,-,TRBJ2-5,CASSQGSGASKETQYF,TGCGCCAGCAGCCAAGGGTCGGGGGCAAGTAAGGAGACCCAGTACTTC
TRBV29-1,few,-,TRBJ2-7,CSVQKGGYEQYF,TGCAGCGTTCAAAAGGGGGGTTACGAGCAGTACTTC
TRBV4-1,-,TRBD2,TRBJ2-5,CASSQDLSSGGAGMKTQYF,TGCGCCAGCAGCCAAGATTTGTCTAGCGGGGGGGCGGGCATGAAGACCCAGTACTTC
TRBV12-3/TRBV12-4,-,-,TRBJ2-7,CASRAGTYEQYF,TGTGCCAGCAGGGCGGGAACCTACGAGCAGTACTTC
TRBV20-1,few,-,TRBJ2-1,CSARDQAAVPYNEQFF,TGCAGTGCTAGAGATCAGGCAGCGGTACCCTACAATGAGCAGTTCTTC
TRBV19,few,-,TRBJ2-6,CASSSGTSGANVLTF,TGTGCCAGTAGTTCAGGGACCTCTGGGGCCAACGTCCTGACTTTC
TRBV27,-,-,TRBJ2-3,CASSLHGTDTQYF,TGTGCCAGCAGTTTACATGGCACAGATACGCAGTATTTT
TRBV5-1,few,TRBD1,TRBJ2-4,CASSWEQGDKNIQYF,TGCGCCAGCAGCTGGGAACAGGGGGACAAAAACATTCAGTACTTC
TRBV7-9,few,TRBD1,TRBJ1-1,CASSRWTGLGTEAFF,TGTGCCAGCAGCCGATGGACAGGGCTGGGCACTGAAGCTTTCTTT
TRBV11-3,-,-,TRBJ2-1,CASSSSHGSVSEQFF,TGTGCCAGCAGCAGCTCGCACGGGTCGGTGAGTGAGCAGTTCTTC
TRBV2,-,-,TRBJ2-7,CASSGSLGYEQYF,TGTGCCAGCAGCGGGAGTCTGGGCTACGAGCAGTACTTC
TRBV20-1,-,-,TRBJ2-1,CSAAETRGDEQFF,TGCAGTGCTGCCGAGACTAGAGGGGATGAGCAGTTCTTC
TRBV10-3,-,-,TRBJ1-1,CAISESSGITEAFF,TGTGCCATCAGTGAGTCATCCGGGATAACTGAAGCTTTCTTT
TRBV5-5,-,-,TRBJ2-3,CASSLEGIRPTDTQYF,TGTGCCAGCAGCTTGGAGGGGATCCGTCCTACAGATACGCAGTATTTT
TRBV3-1,few,TRBD1,TRBJ2-1,CASSQVGTGSFYNEQFF,TGTGCCAGCAGCCAAGTCGGGACAGGCTCATTCTACAATGAGCAGTTCTTC
TRBV12-3/TRBV12-4,-,-,TRBJ2-2,CASSLITGTYGELFF,TGTGCCAGCAGTTTAATCACGGGGACTTACGGGGAGCTGTTTTTT
TRBV5-1,few,-,TRBJ2-1,CASSSNPGSGKNEQFF,TGCGCCAGCAGCTCAAATCCGGGATCCGGGAAAAATGAGCAGTTCTTC
TRBV5-1,-,TRBD2,TRBJ2-7,CASSLGGTSAVQYF,TGCGCCAGCAGCTTGGGGGGGACTAGCGCGGTGCAGTACTTC
TRBV12-3/TRBV12-4,few,-,TRBJ1-1,CASSPVGAGMNTEAFF,TGTGCCAGCAGTCCTGTAGGGGCAGGCATGAACACTGAAGCTTTCTTT
TRBV28,-,-,TRBJ2-1,CASSLRLGSPGDEQFF,TGTGCCAGCAGTTTAAGGTTGGGCAGCCCTGGCGATGAGCAGTTCTTC
TRBV18,few,TRBD2,TRBJ2-1,CASSPPQRGFSYNEQFF,TGTGCCAGCTCACCACCGCAGCGGGGGTTCTCCTACAATGAGCAGTTCTTC
TRBV28,-,TRBD2,TRBJ2-5,CASSPRLARTPRETQYF,TGTGCCAGCAGTCCTCGACTAGCGAGGACCCCTAGGGAGACCCAGTACTTC